This T cell receptor (beta chain) originates from a study of breast tumors, draining lymph nodes, adjacent tissues. Breast cancer patients provided tissue from their axillary draining lymph nodes. CDR1 WSHSY and CDR2 SAAADI come from the germline V gene. The CDR3 contains 12 residues. With regard to this clonotype: At one end the junction does not follow the germline gene, possibly because of a read error.

MiXCR, applied by TCRdb to the multiplex PCR reads, yields one record per CDR3 protein. The profile shows about 180,000 distinct CDR3 sequences, 33% of them singletons. The clonotype originates from a female donor with breast cancer. Some clones in this sample may be carry-over from other donors' samples. V gene TRBV10-2 combines with J gene TRBJ2-5; D unclear. The material sequenced was axillary lymph node tissue. The CDR3 sequence: CASSPNEETQCF. The CDR3 DNA follows: TGCGCCAGCAGTCCCAACGAAGAGACCCAGTGCTTC.